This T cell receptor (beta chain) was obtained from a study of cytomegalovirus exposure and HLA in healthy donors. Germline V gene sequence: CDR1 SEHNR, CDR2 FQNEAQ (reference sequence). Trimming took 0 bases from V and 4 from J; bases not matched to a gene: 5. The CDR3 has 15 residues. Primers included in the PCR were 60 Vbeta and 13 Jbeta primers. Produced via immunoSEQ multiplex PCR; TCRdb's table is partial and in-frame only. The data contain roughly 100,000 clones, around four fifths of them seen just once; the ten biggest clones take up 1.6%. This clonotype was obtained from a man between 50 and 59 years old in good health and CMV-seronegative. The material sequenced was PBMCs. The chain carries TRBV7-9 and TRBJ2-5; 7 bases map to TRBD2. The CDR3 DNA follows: TGTGCCAGCAGCTTAGCACTTAGGGAGGGAGAGACCCAGTACTTC. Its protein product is CASSLALREGETQYF.